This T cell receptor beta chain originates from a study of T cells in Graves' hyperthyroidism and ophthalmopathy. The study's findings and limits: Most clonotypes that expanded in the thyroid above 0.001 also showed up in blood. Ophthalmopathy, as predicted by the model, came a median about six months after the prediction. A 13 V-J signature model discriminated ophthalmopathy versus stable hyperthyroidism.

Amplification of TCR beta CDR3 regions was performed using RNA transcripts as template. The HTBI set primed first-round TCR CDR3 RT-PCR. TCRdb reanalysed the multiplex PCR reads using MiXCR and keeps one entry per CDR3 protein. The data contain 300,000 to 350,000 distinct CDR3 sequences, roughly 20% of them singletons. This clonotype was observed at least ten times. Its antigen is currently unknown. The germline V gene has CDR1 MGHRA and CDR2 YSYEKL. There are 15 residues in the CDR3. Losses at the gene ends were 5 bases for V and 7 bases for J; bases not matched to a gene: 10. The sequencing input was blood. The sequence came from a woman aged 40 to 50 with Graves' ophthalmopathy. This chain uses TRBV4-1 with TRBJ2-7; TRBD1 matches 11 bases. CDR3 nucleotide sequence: TGCGCCAGCAGCAGGGCCGGGACAGGGGGAGAGGAGCAGTACTTC. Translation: CASSRAGTGGEEQYF.